Listed here are 22 T cell receptor beta chains from one sample, sequenced in a study of T cell responses to AZD1222 COVID-19 vaccine. Assay used: immunoSEQ multiplex PCR; TCRdb lists only in-frame clones, some missing. Found here are about 100,000 clones, around 87% of them singletons; the top ten hold roughly 4.2%. Specimen: peripheral blood, collected on day 0 of MenACWY control vaccination. The receptors were gathered from an adult in good health.

The chain couples TRBV5-1 to TRBJ2-7, with TRBD1 as a possible D gene (5 bases). This CDR3 spans 13 amino acids. The V and J ends lost 0 bases and 2 bases respectively, with 6 bases between them. Germline loops: CDR1 SGHRS, CDR2 YFSETQ. This chain's CDR3 is CASSLEGAYEQYF. Here the CDR3 DNA reads TGCGCCAGCAGCTTGGAAGGGGCCTACGAGCAGTACTTC.

V is TRBV3-1 (or the pseudogene TRBV3-2) and J is TRBJ2-1; the match to TRBD1 covers 10 bases. The CDR3 contains 15 residues. Germline CDR1 reads LGHDT; CDR2 reads YNNKEL (reference sequence). Trimming at V came to 2 bases and at J to 6 bases, leaving 4 bases not matched to a gene. The CDR3 here is CASSQRGQGFNEQFF. As DNA, the CDR3 is TGTGCCAGCAGCCAAAGGGGACAGGGGTTCAATGAGCAGTTCTTC.

This clone appeared a few times. The chain has TRBV30 and TRBJ1-1; tentative D call: TRBD1 (5 bases). The germline gives CDR1 GTSNPN, CDR2 SVGIG (reference sequence). The CDR3 is 15 residues long. Trimming took 0 bases from V and 0 from J, leaving 11 bases between them. CDR3 DNA sequence: TGTGCCTGGAGTGTTCAGGGAGCAATGAACACTGAAGCTTTCTTT. It codes for CAWSVQGAMNTEAFF.

The V gene is TRBV10-1, the J gene TRBJ2-1; tentatively, D is TRBD1 (6 bases). The length of the CDR3 is 16 residues. Per germline, CDR1 WNHNN and CDR2 SYGVQD (reference sequence). Trimming shortened V by 0 bases and J by 1 base, and 10 bases separated the two germline ends. This chain's CDR3 is CASSESLGASYNEQFF. The CDR3 bases are TGCGCCAGCAGTGAGTCTTTGGGGGCTTCCTACAATGAGCAGTTCTTC.

The chain carries TRBV28 and TRBJ2-7; D not certain. CDR1 and CDR2 from the germline V gene are MDHEN and SYDVKM. The CDR3 runs 14 residues. Trimming removed 5 bases at V and 4 bases at J, with 15 bases between. The CDR3 loop is CASSRDLMQYEQYF. The CDR3, as DNA: TGTGCCAGCAGTCGAGACCTCATGCAATACGAGCAGTACTTC.

The chain couples TRBV7-2 to TRBJ1-2; no clear D. Trimming shortened V by 3 bases and J by 8 bases, and 10 bases separated the two germline ends. Germline CDR1 is SGHTA and CDR2 is FQGNSA. The CDR3 consists of 12 residues. The CDR3 DNA sequence: TGTGCCAGCAGCTTTTCAGACGGAGGCTACACCTTC. It codes for CASSFSDGGYTF.

This clone appeared a single time. The J gene is TRBJ1-1, the V gene TRBV24-1; D unclear. The CDR3 has 13 amino acids. Between the trimmed V and J ends, which lost 2 bases and 3 bases, there was a span of 6 bases. Germline-derived CDR1 and CDR2 are KGHDR and SFDVKD. CDR3 DNA: TGTGCCACCAGTGATTGGAAACACACTGAAGCTTTCTTT. It translates to CATSDWKHTEAFF.

This clone was seen more than once but under ten times. The V and J genes are TRBV28 and TRBJ2-5; maybe TRBD1 (5 bases). This CDR3 is built from 13 residues. Trimming took off 6 bases at V and 9 bases at J, with 17 bases between the two ends. Looked up from germline, CDR1 is MDHEN and CDR2 is SYDVKM. The CDR3 DNA follows: TGTGCCAGCAGAGGAATGGGAAAAGGGGCCCAGTACTTC. Translated: CASRGMGKGAQYF.

The chain couples TRBV21-1 to TRBJ2-3. TRBV21-1 is a known pseudogene. CDR3 length: 16 residues. The CDR3 region has the DNA TGTGCCAGCACCCTGGGGACCACCCCTAGCACAGATACGCAGTATTTT. Its protein product is CASTLGTTPSTDTQYF.

J is TRBJ1-6 and V is TRBV9; no clear D. Germline V CDR1 and CDR2: SGDLS, YYNGEE. V lost 4 bases, J lost 5 bases, and 13 bases lay in between. The CDR3 sequence is 15 residues long. CDR3 residues: CASSLWAADNSPLHF. The CDR3 DNA follows: TGTGCCAGCAGCCTCTGGGCAGCGGATAATTCACCCCTCCACTTT.

As regards this clone: One end of the junction fails to match germline, which may point to a read error. V usage is TRBV28 and J usage is TRBJ1-6, with D uncertain. This CDR3 region has 13 residues. Germline CDR1 MDHEN, CDR2 SYDVKM. For the CDR3, the DNA is TGTGCCAGCAGTCCACCCTACAATTCACCCCTCCACTTT. It yields the protein CASSPPYNSPLHF.

This rearrangement joins TRBV4-3 to TRBJ2-5, with 11 bases aligning to TRBD2. The CDR3 length is 17 residues. The germline V gene has CDR1 LGHNA and CDR2 YSLEER. The V gene end was trimmed by 4 bases and the J gene end by 1 base; junction bases not matched to a gene: 8. This CDR3 is CASSPEGLAVIQETQYF. In nucleotides, the CDR3 is TGCGCCAGCAGCCCCGAGGGACTAGCGGTTATCCAAGAGACCCAGTACTTC.

The V and J genes are TRBV15 and TRBJ1-4, with 7 bases aligning to TRBD1. Germline CDR1 is LNHNV and CDR2 is YYDKDF (reference sequence). This CDR3 has 16 residues. J was trimmed by 0 bases and V by 2 bases; bases with no gene match: 3. The CDR3 nucleotides are TGTGCCACCAGCAGAAGACAGGGCCCAACTAATGAAAAACTGTTTTTT. This gives the protein CATSRRQGPTNEKLFF.

A remark on this clone: Germline is not matched at one junction end, which may reflect a read error. The rearrangement uses TRBV7-8 and TRBJ1-4, with 9 bases fitting TRBD1. The CDR3 length is 10 residues. Germline assignment: CDR1 SGHVS and CDR2 FQNEAQ. DNA for the CDR3: TGTGCCAGCAGCTTCCGGGACAGGGATTTT. Protein product: CASSFRDRDF.

The chain has TRBV4-2 and TRBJ1-6; D remains ambiguous. Trimming removed 2 bases at V and 10 bases at J, with 18 bases between. CDR1 is LGHNA, CDR2 YNFKEQ, per germline. The CDR3 loop spans 16 amino acids. The CDR3 region has the DNA TGTGCCAGCAGCCAACTCCCGGATTATCAAGTCTCACCCCTCCACTTT. It translates to CASSQLPDYQVSPLHF.

V usage is TRBV7-2 and J usage is TRBJ1-1; D not certain. The CDR3 is 13 residues long. Germline assignment: CDR1 SGHTA and CDR2 FQGNSA. Deletions cut 4 bases from V and 0 bases from J, with 6 bases between. The CDR3 DNA sequence: TGTGCCAGCAGCTCCACCCTGAACACTGAAGCTTTCTTT. It codes for CASSSTLNTEAFF.

This chain connects TRBV6-5 to TRBJ2-7, with unresolved D. V shed 7 bases and J shed 0 bases, with 4 bases lying between them. The CDR3 loop spans 11 amino acids. In germline, CDR1 is MNHEY, CDR2 SVGAGI. CDR3 sequence reads: CASKGSYEQYF. In DNA, the CDR3 is TGTGCCAGCAAGGGCTCCTACGAGCAGTACTTC.

This clone has only a few counts. The chain carries TRBV19 and TRBJ1-6; TRBD1 matches 8 bases. With 7 bases clipped from V and 6 bases from J, the junction kept 2 bases outside the gene matches. Germline V gives CDR1 LNHDA, CDR2 SQIVND (reference sequence). The CDR3 runs 13 residues. DNA of the CDR3: TGTGCCAGTACAGACAGGGGTAATTCACCCCTCCACTTT. Amino acids: CASTDRGNSPLHF.

The CDR3 DNA reads TGTGCCACCAGTGATACAGGGGCGGGGGCCGGGGAGCTGTTTTTT. As protein: CATSDTGAGAGELFF. This sequence joins TRBV24-1 and TRBJ2-2; D could derive from TRBD1 or TRBD2 (7 bases each). Trimming removed 3 bases at V and 6 bases at J, with 13 bases between. This CDR3 has 15 residues. Per the germline V gene, CDR1 is KGHDR and CDR2 is SFDVKD.

The rearrangement uses TRBV5-4 and TRBJ1-1; D is undetermined. Germline CDR1 is SGHNT and CDR2 is YYREEE (reference sequence). The CDR3 loop spans 13 amino acids. Trimming cost V 4 bases and J 4 bases, with 11 bases left between them. CDR3 nucleotide sequence: TGTGCCAGCAGCGGAATGGGGTCCACTGAAGCTTTCTTT. This gives the protein CASSGMGSTEAFF.

The chain employs TRBV2 and TRBJ2-7; TRBD2 matches 12 bases. Trimming cost V 6 bases and J 2 bases; bases outside gene matches: 2. Germline loops: CDR1 SNHLY, CDR2 FYNNEI. This CDR3 comprises 14 residues. The CDR3 bases are TGTGCCAGCAGACGACTAGCGGGGGCCTACGAGCAGTACTTC. Protein: CASRRLAGAYEQYF.

This chain uses TRBV9 with TRBJ1-3; no firm D call. The V gene lost 0 bases and the J gene lost 8 bases, with 12 bases spanning the gap. The CDR3 is 14 amino acids. CDR1 is SGDLS, CDR2 YYNGEE, per germline. The CDR3 sequence is CASSVGAGGDTIYF. CDR3 bases: TGTGCCAGCAGCGTAGGGGCAGGTGGGGACACCATATATTTT.